This T cell receptor beta chain was recorded in a study of response to subunit inactivated influenza vaccine (dated by TCRdb to the late 2010s). For the wider study: Deep quantitative T cell receptor repertoire profiling was used in the study to track responses to a trivalent subunit inactivated influenza vaccine.

Beyond this particular receptor, the publication reports: The authors proposed that each seasonal influenza vaccination may bring in only a limited number of new T cells.

Libraries were made using RT-PCR. The instrument given in TCRdb is Illumina HiSeq 2500. TCRdb reworked the public reads: Q25 trimming with fastp, MiXCR clone assembly, productive beta chains retained. Each entry is one CDR3 protein sequence, shown with its most common DNA and genes. For this sample there are approximately 250,000 distinct CDR3 sequences; 12% appear just once. 7.8% of the sample is held by the ten biggest clonotypes. The CDR3, from cysteine to phenylalanine, totals 14 residues. The only DNA kept is the CDR3, 42 bases in frame from the first base. V lost 0 bases and J lost 4 bases; the stretch between them is 9 bases long. CDR1 SGHDT and CDR2 YYEEEE are derived from the germline V gene. This clonotype was found a few times. Its target antigen remains unknown. It has no much larger one-base neighbor in the sample; base qualities were not kept.

The V gene is TRBV5-6 and the J gene is TRBJ2-3; the D element could tentatively be TRBD1 or TRBD2, as 5 bases agree for each. The clonotype originates from a middle-aged man who received an inactivated influenza vaccine. Donor details come from another sample of the same person, matched by shared clones. The sample here was non-naive T cells sorted from PBMCs, taken 14 to 15 days before vaccination. Interpreted using the paper, the cell subset or site label stands for: memory T cell fraction. The CDR3 region reads CASSLARGSDTQYF. The bases read TGTGCCAGCAGCTTGGCCCGGGGCTCAGATACGCAGTATTTT.